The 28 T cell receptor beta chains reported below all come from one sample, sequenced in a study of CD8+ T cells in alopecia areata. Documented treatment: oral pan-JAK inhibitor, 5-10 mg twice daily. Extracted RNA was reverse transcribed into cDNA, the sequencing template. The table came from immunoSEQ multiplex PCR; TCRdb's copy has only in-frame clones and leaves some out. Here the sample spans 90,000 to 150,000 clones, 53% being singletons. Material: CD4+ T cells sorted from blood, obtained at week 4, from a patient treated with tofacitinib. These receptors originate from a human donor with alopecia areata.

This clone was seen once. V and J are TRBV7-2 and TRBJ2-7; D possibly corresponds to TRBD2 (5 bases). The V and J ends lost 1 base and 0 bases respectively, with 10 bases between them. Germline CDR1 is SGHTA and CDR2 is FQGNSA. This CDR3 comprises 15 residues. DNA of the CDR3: TGTGCCAGCAGCTTAGGTGGGAGCCTCTCCTACGAGCAGTACTTC. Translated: CASSLGGSLSYEQYF.

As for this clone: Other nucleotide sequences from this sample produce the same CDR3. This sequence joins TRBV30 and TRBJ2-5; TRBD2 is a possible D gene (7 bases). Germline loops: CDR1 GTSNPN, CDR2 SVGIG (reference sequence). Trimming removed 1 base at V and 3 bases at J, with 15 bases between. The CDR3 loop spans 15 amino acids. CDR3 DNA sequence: TGTGCCTGGAGTGAGGGGGAGGGGGGTAAAGAGACCCAGTACTTC. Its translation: CAWSEGEGGKETQYF.

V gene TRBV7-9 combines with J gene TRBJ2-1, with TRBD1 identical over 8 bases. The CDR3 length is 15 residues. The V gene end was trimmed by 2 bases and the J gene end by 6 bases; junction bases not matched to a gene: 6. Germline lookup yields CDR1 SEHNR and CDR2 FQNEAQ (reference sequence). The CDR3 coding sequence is TGTGCCAGCAGCTTAACAGGGGGATTCGGCAATGAGCAGTTCTTC. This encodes CASSLTGGFGNEQFF.

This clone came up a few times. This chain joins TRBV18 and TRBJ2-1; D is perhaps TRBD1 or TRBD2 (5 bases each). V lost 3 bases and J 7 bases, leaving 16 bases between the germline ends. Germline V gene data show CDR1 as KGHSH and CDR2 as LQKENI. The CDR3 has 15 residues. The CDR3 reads CASSPRDGLSNEQFF. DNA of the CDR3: TGTGCCAGCTCACCCCGGGACGGATTATCGAATGAGCAGTTCTTC. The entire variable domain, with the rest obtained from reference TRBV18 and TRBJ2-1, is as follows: NAGVMQNPRHLVRRRGQEARLRCSPMKGHSHVYWYRQLPEEGLKFMVYLQKENIIDESGMPKERFSAEFPKEGPSILRIQQVVRGDSAAYFCASSPRDGLSNEQFFGPGTRLTVL.

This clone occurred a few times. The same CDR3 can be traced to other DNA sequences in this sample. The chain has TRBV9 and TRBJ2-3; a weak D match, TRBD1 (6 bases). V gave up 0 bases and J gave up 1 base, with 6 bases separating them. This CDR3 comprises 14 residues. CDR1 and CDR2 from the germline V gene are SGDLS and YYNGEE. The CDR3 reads CASSVGTGTDTQYF. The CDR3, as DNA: TGTGCCAGCAGCGTAGGGACAGGCACAGATACGCAGTATTTT.

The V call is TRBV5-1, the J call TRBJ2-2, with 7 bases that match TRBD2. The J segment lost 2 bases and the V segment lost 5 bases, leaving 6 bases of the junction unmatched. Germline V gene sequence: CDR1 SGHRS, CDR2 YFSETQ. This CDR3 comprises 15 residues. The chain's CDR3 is CASRNSGFNTGELFF. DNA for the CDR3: TGCGCCAGCAGGAATAGCGGGTTTAACACCGGGGAGCTGTTTTTT. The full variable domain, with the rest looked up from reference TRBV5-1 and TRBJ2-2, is KAGVTQTPRYLIKTRGQQVTLSCSPISGHRSVSWYQQTPGQGLQFLFEYFSETQRNKGNFPGRFSGRQFSNSRSEMNVSTLELGDSALYLCASRNSGFNTGELFFGEGSRLTVL.

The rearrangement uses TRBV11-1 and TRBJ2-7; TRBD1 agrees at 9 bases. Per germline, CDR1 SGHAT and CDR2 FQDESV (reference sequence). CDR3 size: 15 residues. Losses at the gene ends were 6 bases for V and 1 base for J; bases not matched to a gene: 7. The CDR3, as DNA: TGTGCCAGCAGACTGACAGGGGGAGGATCCTACGAGCAGTACTTC. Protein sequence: CASRLTGGGSYEQYF.

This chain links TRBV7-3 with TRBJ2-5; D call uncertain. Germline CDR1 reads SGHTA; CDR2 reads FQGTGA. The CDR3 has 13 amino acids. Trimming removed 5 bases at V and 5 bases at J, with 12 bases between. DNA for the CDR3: TGTGCCAGCAGCCTCCCCCCGGTGGAGACCCAGTACTTC. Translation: CASSLPPVETQYF.

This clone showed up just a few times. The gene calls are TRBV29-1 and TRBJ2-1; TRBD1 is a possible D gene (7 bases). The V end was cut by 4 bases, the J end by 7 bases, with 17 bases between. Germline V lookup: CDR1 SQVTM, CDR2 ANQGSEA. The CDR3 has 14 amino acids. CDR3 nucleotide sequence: TGCAGCGTTGTAGGTTGGTCAGGGGGGAATGAGCAGTTCTTC. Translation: CSVVGWSGGNEQFF.

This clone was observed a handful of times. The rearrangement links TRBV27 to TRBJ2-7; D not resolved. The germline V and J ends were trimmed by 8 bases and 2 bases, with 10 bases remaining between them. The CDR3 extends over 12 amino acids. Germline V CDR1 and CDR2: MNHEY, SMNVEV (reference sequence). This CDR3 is CASALYPYEQYF. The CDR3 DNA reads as TGTGCCAGCGCGTTGTACCCCTACGAGCAGTACTTC.

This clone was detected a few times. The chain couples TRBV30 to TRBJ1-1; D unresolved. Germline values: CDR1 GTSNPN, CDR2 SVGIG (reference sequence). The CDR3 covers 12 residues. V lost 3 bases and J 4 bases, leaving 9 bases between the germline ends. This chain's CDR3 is CAWRTLGTEAFF. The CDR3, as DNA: TGTGCCTGGAGGACCCTTGGCACTGAAGCTTTCTTT.

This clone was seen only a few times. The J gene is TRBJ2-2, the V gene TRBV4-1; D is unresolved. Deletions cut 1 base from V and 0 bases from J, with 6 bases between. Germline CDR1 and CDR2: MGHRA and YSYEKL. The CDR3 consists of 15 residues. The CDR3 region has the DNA TGCGCCAGCAGCCAAGTGGTAGCGAACACCGGGGAGCTGTTTTTT. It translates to CASSQVVANTGELFF.

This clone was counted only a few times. CDR3 sequence reads: CASTPGGTGTRYGYTF. CDR3 DNA: TGTGCCAGTACCCCAGGAGGGACCGGGACCAGATATGGCTACACCTTC. The V and J genes are TRBV19 and TRBJ1-2; a weak D match, TRBD1 (5 bases). Trimming took off 7 bases at V and 5 bases at J, with 23 bases between the two ends. Germline V lookup: CDR1 LNHDA, CDR2 SQIVND (reference sequence). The CDR3 runs to 16 residues.

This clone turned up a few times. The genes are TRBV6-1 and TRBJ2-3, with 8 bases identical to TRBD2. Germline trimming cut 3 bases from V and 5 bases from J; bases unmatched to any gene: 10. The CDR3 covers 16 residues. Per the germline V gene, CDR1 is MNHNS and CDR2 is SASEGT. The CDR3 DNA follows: TGTGCCAGCAGTGATCTGAGCGGGAGAGGAAGAGATACGCAGTATTTT. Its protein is CASSDLSGRGRDTQYF.

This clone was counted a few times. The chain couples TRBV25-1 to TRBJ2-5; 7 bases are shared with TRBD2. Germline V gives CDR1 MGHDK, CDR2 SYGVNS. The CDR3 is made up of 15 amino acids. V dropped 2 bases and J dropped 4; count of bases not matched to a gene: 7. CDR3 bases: TGTGCCAGCAGTGAAGGGAGGGGCCCAGCAGAGACCCAGTACTTC. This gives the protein CASSEGRGPAETQYF.

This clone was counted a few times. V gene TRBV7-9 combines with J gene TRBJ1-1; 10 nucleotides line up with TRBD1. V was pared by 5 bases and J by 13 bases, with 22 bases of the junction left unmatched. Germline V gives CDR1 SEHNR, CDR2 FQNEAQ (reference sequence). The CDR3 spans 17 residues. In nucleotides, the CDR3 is TGTGCCAGCAGCGACAGGGGGCGAATAAGACAGGGTGAGGATGATTTCTTT. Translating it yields CASSDRGRIRQGEDDFF.

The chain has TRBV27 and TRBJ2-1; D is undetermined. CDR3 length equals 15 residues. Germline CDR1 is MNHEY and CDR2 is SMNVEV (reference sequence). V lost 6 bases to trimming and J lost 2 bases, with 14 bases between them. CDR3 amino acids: CASSLTRLAYNEQFF. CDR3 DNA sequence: TGTGCCAGCAGCCTCACCCGACTGGCCTACAATGAGCAGTTCTTC.

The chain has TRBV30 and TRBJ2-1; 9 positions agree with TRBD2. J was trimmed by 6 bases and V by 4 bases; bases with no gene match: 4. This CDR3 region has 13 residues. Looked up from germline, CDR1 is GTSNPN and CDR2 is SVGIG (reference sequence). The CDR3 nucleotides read TGTGCCTGGACTAGCGGGATGTTCAATGAGCAGTTCTTC. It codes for CAWTSGMFNEQFF. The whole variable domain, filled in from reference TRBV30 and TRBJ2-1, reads SQTIHQWPATLVQPVGSPLSLECTVEGTSNPNLYWYRQAAGRGLQLLFYSVGIGQISSEVPQNLSASRPQDRQFILSSKKLLLSDSGFYLCAWTSGMFNEQFFGPGTRLTVL.

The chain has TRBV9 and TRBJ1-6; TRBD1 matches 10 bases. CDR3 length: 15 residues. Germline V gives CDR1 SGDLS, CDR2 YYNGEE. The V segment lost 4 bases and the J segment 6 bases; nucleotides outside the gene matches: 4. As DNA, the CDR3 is TGTGCCAGCAGCCTCCGGACAGGGGGTAATTCACCCCTCCACTTT. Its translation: CASSLRTGGNSPLHF.

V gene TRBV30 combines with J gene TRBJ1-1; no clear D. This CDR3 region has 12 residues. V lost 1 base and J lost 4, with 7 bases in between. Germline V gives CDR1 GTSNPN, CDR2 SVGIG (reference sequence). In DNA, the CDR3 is TGTGCCTGGAGTGGGCTAGTCACTGAAGCTTTCTTT. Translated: CAWSGLVTEAFF.

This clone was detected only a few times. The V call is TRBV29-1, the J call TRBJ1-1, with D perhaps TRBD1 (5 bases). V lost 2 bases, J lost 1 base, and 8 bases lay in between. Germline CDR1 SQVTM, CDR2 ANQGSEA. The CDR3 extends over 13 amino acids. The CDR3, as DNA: TGCAGCGTTGAACCACAGGAGAACACTGAAGCTTTCTTT. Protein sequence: CSVEPQENTEAFF.

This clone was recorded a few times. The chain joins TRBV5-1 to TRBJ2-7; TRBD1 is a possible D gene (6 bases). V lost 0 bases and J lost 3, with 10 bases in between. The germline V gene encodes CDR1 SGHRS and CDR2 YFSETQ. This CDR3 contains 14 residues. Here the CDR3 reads CASSLGQAYYEQYF. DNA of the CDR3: TGCGCCAGCAGCTTGGGACAGGCCTACTACGAGCAGTACTTC.

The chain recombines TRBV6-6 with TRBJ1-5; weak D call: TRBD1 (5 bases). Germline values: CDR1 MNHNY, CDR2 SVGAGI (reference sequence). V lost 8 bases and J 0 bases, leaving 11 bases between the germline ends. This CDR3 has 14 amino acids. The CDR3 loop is CASGRADSNQPQHF. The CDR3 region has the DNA TGTGCCAGCGGCAGGGCGGATAGCAATCAGCCCCAGCATTTT.

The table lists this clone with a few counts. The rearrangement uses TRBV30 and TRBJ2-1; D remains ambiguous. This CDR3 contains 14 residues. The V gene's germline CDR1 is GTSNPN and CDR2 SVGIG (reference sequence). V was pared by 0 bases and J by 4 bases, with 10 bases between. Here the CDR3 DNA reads TGTGCCTGGAGTGTCAGCAGTTGGTACAATGAGCAGTTCTTC. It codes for CAWSVSSWYNEQFF.

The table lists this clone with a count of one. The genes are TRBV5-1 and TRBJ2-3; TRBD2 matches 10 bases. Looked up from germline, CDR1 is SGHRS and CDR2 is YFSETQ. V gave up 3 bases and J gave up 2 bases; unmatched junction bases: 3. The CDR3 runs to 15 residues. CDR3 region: CASSWTSGYTDTQYF. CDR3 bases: TGCGCCAGCAGCTGGACTAGCGGATACACAGATACGCAGTATTTT.

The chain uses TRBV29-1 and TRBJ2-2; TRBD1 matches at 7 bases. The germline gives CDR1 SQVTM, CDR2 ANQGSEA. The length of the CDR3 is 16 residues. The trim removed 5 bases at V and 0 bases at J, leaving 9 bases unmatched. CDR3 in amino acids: CSVIEQGFSNTGELFF. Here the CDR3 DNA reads TGCAGCGTTATCGAACAGGGGTTTTCGAACACCGGGGAGCTGTTTTTT.

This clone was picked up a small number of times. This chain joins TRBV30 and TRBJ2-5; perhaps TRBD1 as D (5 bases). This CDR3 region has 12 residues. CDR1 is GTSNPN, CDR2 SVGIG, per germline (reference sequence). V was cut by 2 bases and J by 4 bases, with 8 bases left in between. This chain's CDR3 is CAWSKQGETQYF. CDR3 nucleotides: TGTGCCTGGAGTAAGCAGGGAGAGACCCAGTACTTC.

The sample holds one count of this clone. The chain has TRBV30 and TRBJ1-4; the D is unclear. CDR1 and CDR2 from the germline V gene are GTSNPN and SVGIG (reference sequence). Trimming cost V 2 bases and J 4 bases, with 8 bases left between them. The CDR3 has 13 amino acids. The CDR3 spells CAWSSQINEKLFF. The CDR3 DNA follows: TGTGCCTGGAGTTCACAGATTAATGAAAAACTGTTTTTT. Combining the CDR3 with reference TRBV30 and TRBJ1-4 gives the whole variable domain SQTIHQWPATLVQPVGSPLSLECTVEGTSNPNLYWYRQAAGRGLQLLFYSVGIGQISSEVPQNLSASRPQDRQFILSSKKLLLSDSGFYLCAWSSQINEKLFFGSGTQLSVL.